Given below is one T cell receptor (beta chain) in context. No antigen is known for it. The protocol was immunoSEQ multiplex PCR, while the TCRdb copy is restricted to in-frame clones and leaves out a portion. The table includes approximately 15,000 clones, about 83% detected once. This entry belongs to a study of PD-1 blockade in classical Hodgkin lymphoma. Broader study findings: Prior to therapy, complete responders displayed diversity much like that of newly diagnosed patients.

All the patients suffered relapse after autologous stem cell transplantation, and brentuximab vedotin exposure differed. Germline values: CDR1 SEHNR, CDR2 FQNEAQ (reference sequence). This CDR3 spans 15 amino acids. J gave up 8 bases and V 1 base, and 9 bases lay outside the gene matches. Sequenced material: peripheral blood mononuclear cells (PBMCs), taken at baseline. V usage is TRBV7-9 and J usage is TRBJ2-7, with 9 bases aligning to TRBD1. The clonotype originates from a human donor with classical Hodgkin lymphoma. CDR3 protein: CASSLGDRALLKQYF. CDR3 in DNA: TGTGCCAGCAGCTTAGGGGACAGGGCCCTTTTGAAGCAGTACTTC. The full variable domain, its missing parts supplied by reference TRBV7-9 and TRBJ2-7, is DTGVSQNPRHKITKRGQNVTFRCDPISEHNRLYWYRQTLGQGPEFLTYFQNEAQLEKSRLLSDRFSAERPKGSFSTLEIQRTEQGDSAMYLCASSLGDRALLKQYFGPGTRLTVT.